A single sample gave rise to the 27 T cell receptor beta chains below, sequenced in a study of CD8 T cells in Susac syndrome. An amount of RNA that ranged from roughly 0.45 to 1 ug was reverse transcribed with random hexamers. TCRdb passed the immunoSEQ multiplex PCR reads through MiXCR, listing each CDR3 protein once. The table has a few hundred thousand distinct CDR3 sequences, approximately 85% seen once. The sequenced sample was CD8+ T cells from PBMCs. The source of these receptors is a human donor with multiple sclerosis.

The gene calls are TRBV6-2 or TRBV6-3 and TRBJ2-1; the D gene is possibly TRBD2 (6 bases). The V and J ends lost 5 bases and 9 bases respectively, with 23 bases between them. The CDR3 extends over 16 amino acids. CDR1 MNHEY and CDR2 SVGEGT come from the germline V gene. CDR3 nucleotide sequence: TGTGCCAGCAGTGCCCACGTGGACTATGGTTTCGGTGAGCAGTTCTTC. Its protein product is CASSAHVDYGFGEQFF.

A single count supports this clonotype. This chain uses TRBV3-1 with TRBJ1-2; TRBD1 matches at 8 bases. J lost 4 bases, V lost 4 bases, and 11 bases had no gene match. CDR3 length: 16 residues. Germline values: CDR1 LGHDT, CDR2 YNNKEL (reference sequence). CDR3 region: CASSPPGQVTIYGYTF. The CDR3 coding sequence is TGTGCCAGCAGCCCCCCGGGACAGGTCACAATCTATGGCTACACCTTC.

V is TRBV29-1 and J is TRBJ1-1; D is unclear. The germline V gene encodes CDR1 SQVTM and CDR2 ANQGSEA. Trimming cost V 4 bases and J 5 bases, with 8 bases left between them. The CDR3 runs to 11 residues. The CDR3 nucleotides are TGCAGCGTTGTACGGGAGACTGAAGCTTTCTTT. This translates into CSVVRETEAFF.

This sequence joins TRBV7-9 and TRBJ1-1; D gene uncertain. Germline CDR1 is SEHNR and CDR2 is FQNEAQ (reference sequence). The length of the CDR3 is 11 residues. The V and J ends lost 1 base and 9 bases respectively, with 6 bases between them. CDR3 protein: CASSLGAQAFF. In DNA, the CDR3 is TGTGCCAGCAGCTTAGGGGCCCAAGCTTTCTTT.

The chain is built from TRBV28 and TRBJ2-1; 7 bases map to TRBD1. CDR3 size: 17 residues. From germline, CDR1 is MDHEN and CDR2 SYDVKM. V shed 3 bases, J shed 6 bases, and the junction held 14 bases outside the gene matches. In nucleotides, the CDR3 is TGTGCCAGCAGTTTGGTTGTCAGACAGGGCTTAACCAATGAGCAGTTCTTC. Its protein is CASSLVVRQGLTNEQFF.

Only one count was recorded for this clonotype. The V and J genes are TRBV10-3 and TRBJ2-1; D possibly corresponds to TRBD1 (5 bases). The CDR3 totals 15 residues. Trimming took off 6 bases at V and 2 bases at J, with 14 bases between the two ends. CDR1 and CDR2 (germline): ENHRY, SYGVKD. The CDR3: CAISSTARAYNEQFF. In DNA, the CDR3 is TGTGCCATCAGCTCGACCGCCAGGGCCTACAATGAGCAGTTCTTC.

The chain couples TRBV27 to TRBJ2-1; the D is unclear. The CDR3 covers 13 residues. The ends were cut back, 6 bases at V and 6 bases at J, with 12 bases in the middle. Per the germline V gene, CDR1 is MNHEY and CDR2 is SMNVEV (reference sequence). CDR3 sequence: CASSLRGVNEQFF. The CDR3 DNA is TGTGCCAGCAGCCTGCGTGGAGTCAATGAGCAGTTCTTC.

J is TRBJ1-2 and V is TRBV6-5; D is unclear. V was cut by 5 bases and J by 4 bases, with 20 bases left in between. The length of the CDR3 is 16 residues. Germline V gives CDR1 MNHEY, CDR2 SVGAGI. CDR3 nucleotide sequence: TGTGCCAGCAGTACTACCGTCGACCCCGAGGGCTATGGCTACACCTTC. Translation gives CASSTTVDPEGYGYTF.

This chain uses TRBV29-1 with TRBJ1-2; 7 bases are shared with TRBD1. J was trimmed by 4 bases and V by 6 bases; bases with no gene match: 8. This CDR3 contains 13 residues. Germline V gene lookup returns CDR1 SQVTM and CDR2 ANQGSEA. The CDR3 sequence: CSVSTGTAYGYTF. The CDR3 region has the DNA TGCAGCGTGTCGACCGGGACAGCCTATGGCTACACCTTC.

This clonotype was recorded a few times. The chain recombines TRBV9 with TRBJ2-3, with D unresolved. The germline CDR1 and CDR2 sequences are SGDLS and YYNGEE. This CDR3 spans 14 amino acids. V gave up 3 bases and J gave up 4 bases, with 12 bases separating them. The CDR3 DNA sequence: TGTGCCAGCAGCGCTCACGCATACCCAGATACGCAGTATTTT. This translates into CASSAHAYPDTQYF.

The table lists this clonotype with a few counts. The gene calls are TRBV28 and TRBJ2-5; 7 bases line up with TRBD1. The CDR3 loop spans 12 amino acids. J lost 2 bases, V lost 9 bases, and 3 bases had no gene match. The germline V gene encodes CDR1 MDHEN and CDR2 SYDVKM. CDR3 region: CASTRGQETQYF. For the CDR3, the DNA is TGTGCCAGTACCAGGGGGCAAGAGACCCAGTACTTC.

The V call is TRBV20-1, the J call TRBJ2-7; 7 nucleotides agree with TRBD1. CDR3 size: 12 residues. Germline CDR1 reads DFQATT; CDR2 reads SNEGSKA (reference sequence). Trimming took 5 bases from V and 0 from J; bases not matched to a gene: 1. CDR3: CSAWDSSYEQYF. The DNA for the CDR3 is TGCAGTGCTTGGGACAGCTCCTACGAGCAGTACTTC.

This clonotype was seen only a few times. The V gene is TRBV28, the J gene TRBJ2-1, with D uncertain. Germline V lookup: CDR1 MDHEN, CDR2 SYDVKM. CDR3 length: 13 residues. Trimming stripped 6 bases from V and 3 bases from J, with 9 bases between. CDR3 sequence reads: CASSSDGYNEQFF. DNA of the CDR3: TGTGCCAGCAGCTCCGACGGCTACAATGAGCAGTTCTTC.

The CDR3: CSAREISDEETQYF. In DNA, the CDR3 is TGCAGTGCTAGAGAAATATCGGATGAAGAGACCCAGTACTTC. This chain connects TRBV20-1 to TRBJ2-5; D unclear. The CDR3 has 14 residues. Germline-derived CDR1 and CDR2 are DFQATT and SNEGSKA (reference sequence). V was shortened by 0 bases and J by 3 bases, with 11 bases between the two germline ends.

The CDR3, as DNA: TGTGCCAGCAGCCAGCAGGACAGTAACACTGAAGCTTTCTTT. Encoded protein: CASSQQDSNTEAFF. The V call is TRBV3-1, the J call TRBJ1-1; D perhaps matches TRBD1 (6 bases). Germline-derived CDR1 and CDR2 are LGHDT and YNNKEL (reference sequence). This CDR3 spans 14 amino acids. Trimming cost V 3 bases and J 2 bases, with 10 bases left between them.

There are a few counts of this clonotype. The rearrangement uses TRBV4-1 and TRBJ1-4; D gene ambiguous. The germline V gene encodes CDR1 MGHRA and CDR2 YSYEKL. CDR3 length equals 13 residues. The ends were cut back, 3 bases at V and 14 bases at J, with 16 bases in the middle. The CDR3 is CASSQEYTWVLFF. DNA of the CDR3: TGCGCCAGCAGCCAGGAGTACACGTGGGTGCTGTTTTTT.

The chain has TRBV27 and TRBJ1-1; D not resolved. This CDR3 spans 15 amino acids. The germline gives CDR1 MNHEY, CDR2 SMNVEV (reference sequence). The ends were cut back, 0 bases at V and 0 bases at J, with 8 bases in the middle. The chain's CDR3 is CASSLSKIMNTEAFF. In DNA, the CDR3 is TGTGCCAGCAGTTTATCGAAGATCATGAACACTGAAGCTTTCTTT.

This clonotype was detected only once. The chain links TRBV30 to TRBJ2-3; 13 positions agree with TRBD2. The CDR3 has 19 amino acids. Germline CDR1 GTSNPN, CDR2 SVGIG (reference sequence). Trimming at V came to 3 bases and at J to 2 bases, leaving 14 bases not matched to a gene. The CDR3 spells CAWSTYGLAGALYTDTQYF. For the CDR3, the DNA is TGTGCCTGGAGCACATATGGACTAGCGGGGGCCCTCTACACAGATACGCAGTATTTT.

V usage is TRBV5-5 and J usage is TRBJ1-1, with a tentative D call TRBD1 (5 bases). The CDR3 is made up of 12 amino acids. The germline V gene encodes CDR1 SGHKS and CDR2 YYEKEE (reference sequence). V lost 7 bases to trimming and J lost 3 bases, with 10 bases between them. The CDR3 DNA reads TGTGCCAGCGCGATGGGGGACACTGAAGCTTTCTTT. As protein: CASAMGDTEAFF.

The chain joins TRBV5-4 to TRBJ2-5; tentatively, D is TRBD1 or TRBD2 (5 bases each). Germline CDR1 SGHNT, CDR2 YYREEE (reference sequence). The germline V and J ends were trimmed by 0 bases and 3 bases, with 12 bases remaining between them. The CDR3 consists of 15 residues. The CDR3 here is CASSLDGTREETQYF. CDR3 DNA: TGTGCCAGCAGCTTGGACGGGACCAGAGAAGAGACCCAGTACTTC.

The chain carries TRBV11-1 and TRBJ2-1; 11 nucleotides align to TRBD2. V gave up 4 bases and J gave up 7 bases; unmatched junction bases: 21. CDR1 and CDR2 (germline): SGHAT, FQDESV (reference sequence). The CDR3 has 20 residues. The CDR3 loop reads CASSSSTGTSGPEAPNEQFF. CDR3 bases: TGTGCCAGCAGCTCTTCGACCGGGACTAGCGGTCCGGAGGCCCCGAATGAGCAGTTCTTC.

The chain carries TRBV12-3 or TRBV12-4 and TRBJ2-7; D perhaps matches TRBD2 (6 bases). The CDR3 covers 14 residues. Trimming removed 5 bases at V and 0 bases at J, with 11 bases between. The CDR3 DNA reads as TGTGCCAGCAGTAAGCGGGTCAGCTCCTACGAGCAGTACTTC. This codes for CASSKRVSSYEQYF.

V gene TRBV6-2 or TRBV6-3 combines with J gene TRBJ1-1; a weak D match, TRBD1 (6 bases). This CDR3 has 14 residues. Germline V gene lookup returns CDR1 MNHEY and CDR2 SVGEGT. Trimming stripped 6 bases from V and 5 bases from J, with 16 bases between. The CDR3 region is CASRLQGFGTEAFF. CDR3 bases: TGTGCCAGCAGACTCCAGGGGTTCGGTACTGAAGCTTTCTTT.

This clonotype was observed once. The V and J genes are TRBV7-6 and TRBJ2-1, with 12 bases identical to TRBD2. Trimming took 0 bases from V and 7 from J; bases not matched to a gene: 7. The CDR3 sequence is 17 residues long. From germline, CDR1 is SGHVS and CDR2 FNYEAQ. CDR3 sequence reads: CASSLAPRTSGKNEQFF. CDR3 nucleotide sequence: TGTGCCAGCAGCTTAGCGCCACGGACTAGCGGGAAAAATGAGCAGTTCTTC.

The rearrangement links TRBV4-1 to TRBJ2-4; tentative D call: TRBD2 (6 bases). Germline CDR1 and CDR2: MGHRA and YSYEKL. Trimming took 0 bases from V and 11 from J, leaving 8 bases between them. The CDR3 has 12 amino acids. DNA of the CDR3: TGCGCCAGCAGCCAAGACTGGGGGGTTCAGTACTTC. As protein: CASSQDWGVQYF.

This chain uses TRBV5-6 with TRBJ2-7; D remains ambiguous. The CDR3 sequence is 14 residues long. Per the germline V gene, CDR1 is SGHDT and CDR2 is YYEEEE. Trimming took 3 bases from V and 3 from J, leaving 13 bases between them. The CDR3 nucleotides read TGTGCCAGCAGCTGGAAACCAGGAATCTACGAGCAGTACTTC. Amino acids: CASSWKPGIYEQYF.

This chain joins TRBV7-9 and TRBJ2-7; D is unresolved. The CDR3 is made up of 15 amino acids. V lost 1 base and J 2 bases, leaving 12 bases between the germline ends. CDR1 and CDR2 from the germline V gene are SEHNR and FQNEAQ (reference sequence). In nucleotides, the CDR3 is TGTGCCAGCAGCTTAGTCCGGCCTTCGGCCTACGAGCAGTACTTC. Protein product: CASSLVRPSAYEQYF.